The entry below gives a single T cell receptor (beta chain) sequence along with its context. The data are from a study of control samples from healthy donors and cancer patients. This CDR3 spans 16 amino acids. Germline CDR1 reads ENHRY; CDR2 reads SYGVKD. The V segment lost 5 bases and the J segment 3 bases; nucleotides outside the gene matches: 8. Produced via immunoSEQ multiplex PCR; TCRdb's table is partial and in-frame only. Here the sample spans 130,000 or so clones, 80% to 90% being singletons. The chain is built from TRBV10-3 and TRBJ1-2; 11 bases align to TRBD1. Input material: blood. This receptor was taken from a man in his sixties in good health. The CDR3, as DNA: TGTGCCATCAGTCCTAGGGGACAGGGGGGAGACTATGGCTACACCTTC. This translates into CAISPRGQGGDYGYTF.